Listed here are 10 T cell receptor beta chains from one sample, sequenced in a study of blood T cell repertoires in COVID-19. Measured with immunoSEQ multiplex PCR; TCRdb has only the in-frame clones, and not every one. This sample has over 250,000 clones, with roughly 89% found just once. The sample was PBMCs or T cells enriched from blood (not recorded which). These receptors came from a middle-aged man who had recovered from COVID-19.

The CDR3 DNA is TGTGCCAGCAGTAGAGAGGGTGGGTCCTACAATGAGCAGTTCTTC. This encodes CASSREGGSYNEQFF. This sequence joins TRBV2 and TRBJ2-1; tentatively, D is TRBD2 (5 bases). Trimming stripped 5 bases from V and 1 base from J, with 12 bases between. Looked up from germline, CDR1 is SNHLY and CDR2 is FYNNEI. The CDR3 has 15 residues.

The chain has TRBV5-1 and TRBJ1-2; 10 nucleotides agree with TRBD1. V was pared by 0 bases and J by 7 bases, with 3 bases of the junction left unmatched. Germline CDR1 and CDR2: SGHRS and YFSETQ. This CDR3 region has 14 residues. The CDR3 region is CASSLGQGAFGYTF. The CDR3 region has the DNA TGCGCCAGCAGCTTGGGACAGGGGGCTTTTGGCTACACCTTC. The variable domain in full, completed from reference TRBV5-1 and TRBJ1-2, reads KAGVTQTPRYLIKTRGQQVTLSCSPISGHRSVSWYQQTPGQGLQFLFEYFSETQRNKGNFPGRFSGRQFSNSRSEMNVSTLELGDSALYLCASSLGQGAFGYTFGSGTRLTVV.

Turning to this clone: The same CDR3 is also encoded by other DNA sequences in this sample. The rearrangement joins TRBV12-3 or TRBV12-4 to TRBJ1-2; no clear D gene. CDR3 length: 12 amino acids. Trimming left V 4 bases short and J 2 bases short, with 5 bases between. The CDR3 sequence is CASSSGNYGYTF. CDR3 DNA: TGTGCCAGCAGTTCAGGAAACTATGGCTACACCTTC.

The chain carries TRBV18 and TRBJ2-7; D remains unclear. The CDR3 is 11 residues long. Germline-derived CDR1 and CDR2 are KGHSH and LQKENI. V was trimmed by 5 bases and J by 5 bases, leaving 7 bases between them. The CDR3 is CASSVNDEQYF. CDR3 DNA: TGTGCCAGCTCAGTTAATGACGAGCAGTACTTC.

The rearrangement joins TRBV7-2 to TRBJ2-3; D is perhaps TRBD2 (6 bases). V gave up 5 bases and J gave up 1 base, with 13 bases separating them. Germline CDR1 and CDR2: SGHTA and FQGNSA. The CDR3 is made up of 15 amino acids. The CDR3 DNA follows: TGTGCCAGCAGCCCCCGACTAGTGGGCACAGATACGCAGTATTTT. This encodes CASSPRLVGTDTQYF.

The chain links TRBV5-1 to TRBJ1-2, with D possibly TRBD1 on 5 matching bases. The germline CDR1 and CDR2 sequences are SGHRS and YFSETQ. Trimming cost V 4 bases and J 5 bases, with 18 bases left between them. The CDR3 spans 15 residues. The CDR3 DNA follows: TGCGCCAGCAGCGCCTCTTTGCCCCAGGGTTATGGCTACACCTTC. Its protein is CASSASLPQGYGYTF. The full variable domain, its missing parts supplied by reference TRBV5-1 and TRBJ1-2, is KAGVTQTPRYLIKTRGQQVTLSCSPISGHRSVSWYQQTPGQGLQFLFEYFSETQRNKGNFPGRFSGRQFSNSRSEMNVSTLELGDSALYLCASSASLPQGYGYTFGSGTRLTVV.

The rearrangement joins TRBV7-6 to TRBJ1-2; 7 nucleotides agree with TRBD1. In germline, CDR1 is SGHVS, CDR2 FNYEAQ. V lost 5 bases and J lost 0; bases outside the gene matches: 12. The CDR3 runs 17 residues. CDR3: CASSERDSSEANYGYTF. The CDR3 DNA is TGTGCCAGCAGCGAAAGGGACAGCTCTGAAGCTAACTATGGCTACACCTTC.

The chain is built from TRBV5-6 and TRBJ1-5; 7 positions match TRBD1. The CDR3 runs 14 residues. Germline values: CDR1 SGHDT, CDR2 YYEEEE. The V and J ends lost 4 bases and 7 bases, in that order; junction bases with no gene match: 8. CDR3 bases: TGTGCCAGCAGCCTGCGGACAGGACCGCAGCCCCAGCATTTT. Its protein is CASSLRTGPQPQHF.

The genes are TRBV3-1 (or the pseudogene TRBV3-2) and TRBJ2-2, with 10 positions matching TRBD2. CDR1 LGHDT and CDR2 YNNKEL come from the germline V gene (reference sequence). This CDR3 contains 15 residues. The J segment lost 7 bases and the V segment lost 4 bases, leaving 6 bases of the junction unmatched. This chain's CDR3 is CASSLAGGFVGELFF. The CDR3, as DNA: TGTGCCAGCAGCCTAGCGGGAGGTTTTGTCGGGGAGCTGTTTTTT.

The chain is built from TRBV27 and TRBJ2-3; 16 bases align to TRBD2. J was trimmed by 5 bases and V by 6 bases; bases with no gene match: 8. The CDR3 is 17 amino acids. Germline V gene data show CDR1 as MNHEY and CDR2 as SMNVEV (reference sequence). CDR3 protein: CASRLGTSGRAEDTQYF. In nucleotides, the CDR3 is TGTGCCAGCAGGCTAGGGACTAGCGGGAGGGCCGAAGATACGCAGTATTTT.